Detailed here is one T cell receptor beta chain. Its specific antigen is unknown. No much larger clone is present one base from it, and per-base qualities are unavailable. The data belong to a study of shared clonotypes between healthy human individuals (dated by TCRdb to about 2020). Notes on the research overall: A few men and a couple of women, aged 18 to 49 years, made up the cohort. Between about 0.94 and 8.9 billion PBMCs per donor were obtained by leukapheresis. Per donor, three plates each were used for CD4 naive and CD4 memory, two for CD8 naive, and one for CD8 memory. To estimate repertoire size and how much clonotype sharing occurs between individuals, the study deeply sequenced the blood TCR repertoires of several healthy adults. To increase sequencing depth and limit assay-specific biases, different laboratories used diverse techniques to prepare libraries and sequence TCR repertoires.

Overall study results and their limits: Sharing across a few donors was observed for approximately 5% of naive CD4, about 3.2% of naive CD8, 2% to 2.5% of memory CD4, and around 0.42% of memory CD8 clonotypes. The genetic and exposure-history diversity represented was limited by the small number of donors. Incomplete sequencing was indicated by rarefaction of sorted-subset datasets, despite the large sequencing depth. Naive subsets generally had larger estimated clonotype richness than memory subsets did. Based on pairwise subsampling, the degree of clonotype sharing among donors was expected to be affected by sequencing depth. Higher generation probabilities were observed for clonotypes shared by all four sorted-subset donors than for non-shared clonotypes. Sampling was restricted to blood, and TCR repertoires in tissue are likely to differ from TCR repertoires in blood.

The trim is 0 bases for V and 5 bases for J, with a gap of 14 bases between the germline ends. The germline V gene yields SGHTA for CDR1 and FQGNSA for CDR2. From the cysteine through the phenylalanine, the CDR3 covers 15 amino acids. Only CDR3 DNA remains: 45 bases, in frame from the first base. The donors were healthy, HIV-negative adults who had no recently reported acute infections or vaccinations. Only Caucasian adults living in Nashville, Tennessee, USA were represented among the donors. CD4+ T cells were enriched by magnetic negative selection; naive cells were then positively selected on CD45RA, and the negative fraction formed the memory subset. Blood was obtained by leukapheresis, after which PBMCs were separated by Ficoll-Histopaque density gradient centrifugation and cryopreserved in liquid nitrogen vapor phase. Analytical flow cytometry was used to check the purity and quantity of every magnetically sorted T cell population. Each sorted fraction had its genomic DNA isolated and then quantified by UV absorbance on a Nanodrop 2000c.

Using the deep immunoSEQ assay, TCR CDR3 regions were amplified from genomic DNA by multiplex PCR. Extracted genomic DNA from each cell subset was distributed evenly across all wells of several immunoSEQ 96-well plates, and each plate was treated as a replicate. For sorted subsets, around 200 ng genomic DNA, equal to about 30,000 T cell genomes, was loaded into each replicate PCR. The purified libraries were quantified using a Qubit 3.0 fluorometer, sized with a Bioanalyzer 2100, and then quantified again using the KAPA Library Quantification kit. Every immunoSEQ 96-well plate was sequenced on a separate single-read 150-cycle Illumina NextSeq 550 flow cell. Under the source paper's analysis protocol: Because the immunoSEQ output held only junctional sequences and lacked quality scores, the filtering could not match the filtering applied to full-length reads. Sequences were annotated with PyIR, a Python wrapper for IgBLAST v1.9, using IMGT germline references to assign V/J genes and CDR3. Reads were filtered out if the reads had weak V/J assignments (E-value above 1e-6), no CDR3, stop codons, out-of-frame junctions, or ambiguous translated residues. V3J clonotypes were defined as sequences sharing the same inferred V gene, J gene, and CDR3 amino acid sequence. Percentage overlap between repertoires was computed as shared unique clonotypes divided by the size of the smaller repertoire. Repertoire richness was assessed with RTK rarefaction, the Chao1 estimator, and Recon v2.1 estimates of unobserved clonotypes. Generation probabilities were computed with OLGA for all TCRbeta clonotypes obtained by the gDNA method from several donors. Sourced from immuneACCESS, this table was stored by TCRdb with only in-frame sequences that have V and J called. A share of the clones is absent; for the studies checked, an unresolved V gene accounts for under half, and the remainder has no known explanation. The DNA gave D and trimming, while V, J and clone size come from that table. The table for this sample lists about 980,000 clones; around three quarters of them were counted only once. The leading ten clones occupy about 1.5% of the sample.

The chain employs TRBV7-2 and TRBJ2-7, with a tentative D gene TRBD2 over 5 matching bases. Sequenced material: memory CD4+ T cells sorted from blood. What the cell subset or site label conveys for this sample: CD45RA-negative fraction. The origin of this receptor is a man aged 18 to 30 in good health. The sequenced DNA is TGTGCCAGCAGCTTAGCTGGACCCCTCGGGGACGAGCAGTACTTC. Its product reads: CASSLAGPLGDEQYF.